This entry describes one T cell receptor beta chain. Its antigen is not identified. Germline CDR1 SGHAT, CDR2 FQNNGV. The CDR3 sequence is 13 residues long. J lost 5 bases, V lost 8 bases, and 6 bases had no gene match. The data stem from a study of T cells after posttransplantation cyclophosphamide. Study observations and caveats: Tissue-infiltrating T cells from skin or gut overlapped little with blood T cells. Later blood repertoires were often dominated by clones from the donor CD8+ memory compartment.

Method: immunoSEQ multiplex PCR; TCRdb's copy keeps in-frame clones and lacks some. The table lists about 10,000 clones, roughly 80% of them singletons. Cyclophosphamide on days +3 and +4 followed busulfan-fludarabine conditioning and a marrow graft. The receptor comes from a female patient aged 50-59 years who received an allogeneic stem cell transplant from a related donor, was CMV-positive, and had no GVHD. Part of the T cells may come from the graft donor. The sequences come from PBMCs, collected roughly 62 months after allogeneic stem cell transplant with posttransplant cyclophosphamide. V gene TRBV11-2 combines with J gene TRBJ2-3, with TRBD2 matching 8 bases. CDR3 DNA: TGTGCCAGCGGGAGGGCGGGGGGAGATACGCAGTATTTT. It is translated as CASGRAGGDTQYF.